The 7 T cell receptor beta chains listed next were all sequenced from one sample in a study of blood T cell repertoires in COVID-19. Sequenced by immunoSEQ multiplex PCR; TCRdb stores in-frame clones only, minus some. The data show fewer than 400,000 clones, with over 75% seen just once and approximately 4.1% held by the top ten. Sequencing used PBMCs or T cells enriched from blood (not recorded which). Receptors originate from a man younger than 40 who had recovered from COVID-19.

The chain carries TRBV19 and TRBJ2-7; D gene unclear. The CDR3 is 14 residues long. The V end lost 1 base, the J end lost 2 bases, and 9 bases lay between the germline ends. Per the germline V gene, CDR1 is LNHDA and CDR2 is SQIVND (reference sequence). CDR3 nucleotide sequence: TGTGCCAGTAGTATAGCGGCAGGCCCCTACGAGCAGTACTTC. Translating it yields CASSIAAGPYEQYF.

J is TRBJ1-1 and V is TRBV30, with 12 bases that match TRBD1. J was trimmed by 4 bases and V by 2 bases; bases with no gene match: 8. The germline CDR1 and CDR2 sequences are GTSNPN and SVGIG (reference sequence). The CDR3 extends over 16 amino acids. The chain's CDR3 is CAWSTGTGGRGTEAFF. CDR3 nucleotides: TGTGCCTGGAGTACCGGGACAGGGGGCAGAGGCACTGAAGCTTTCTTT.

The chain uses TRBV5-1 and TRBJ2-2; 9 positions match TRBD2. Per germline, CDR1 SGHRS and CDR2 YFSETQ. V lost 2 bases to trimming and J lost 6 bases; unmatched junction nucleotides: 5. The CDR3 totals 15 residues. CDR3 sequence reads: CASSFEREVAGELFF. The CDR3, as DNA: TGCGCCAGCAGCTTTGAGCGGGAGGTAGCCGGGGAGCTGTTTTTT.

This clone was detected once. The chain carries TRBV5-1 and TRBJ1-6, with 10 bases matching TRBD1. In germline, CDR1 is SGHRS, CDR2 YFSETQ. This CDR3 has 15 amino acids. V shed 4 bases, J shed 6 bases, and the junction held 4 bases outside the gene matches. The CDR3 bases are TGCGCCAGCAGCCCCCGGGACAGGGGTAATTCACCCCTCCACTTT. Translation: CASSPRDRGNSPLHF.

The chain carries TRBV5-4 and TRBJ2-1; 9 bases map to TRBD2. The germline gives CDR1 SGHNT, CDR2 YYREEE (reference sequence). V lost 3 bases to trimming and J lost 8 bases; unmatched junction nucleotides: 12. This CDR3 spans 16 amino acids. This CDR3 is CASSYPLAGGLHEQFF. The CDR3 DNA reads TGTGCCAGCAGCTACCCCCTGGCGGGGGGGCTGCATGAGCAGTTCTTC.

The CDR3, as DNA: TGTGCCAGCAGCTTAGCCCACAGGGGAAGGGGCACTGAAGCTTTCTTT. Protein: CASSLAHRGRGTEAFF. The chain combines TRBV11-2 with TRBJ1-1, with 7 nucleotides matching TRBD1. The CDR3 extends over 16 amino acids. The germline V gene has CDR1 SGHAT and CDR2 FQNNGV. V gave up 1 base and J gave up 4 bases; unmatched junction bases: 9.

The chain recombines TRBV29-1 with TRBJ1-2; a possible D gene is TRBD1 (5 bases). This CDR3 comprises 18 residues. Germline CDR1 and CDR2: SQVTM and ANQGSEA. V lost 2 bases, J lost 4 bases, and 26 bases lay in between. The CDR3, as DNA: TGCAGCGTTGAATTTTCGAGGGGCACACGGGAGTTTCGCTATGGCTACACCTTC. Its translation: CSVEFSRGTREFRYGYTF.